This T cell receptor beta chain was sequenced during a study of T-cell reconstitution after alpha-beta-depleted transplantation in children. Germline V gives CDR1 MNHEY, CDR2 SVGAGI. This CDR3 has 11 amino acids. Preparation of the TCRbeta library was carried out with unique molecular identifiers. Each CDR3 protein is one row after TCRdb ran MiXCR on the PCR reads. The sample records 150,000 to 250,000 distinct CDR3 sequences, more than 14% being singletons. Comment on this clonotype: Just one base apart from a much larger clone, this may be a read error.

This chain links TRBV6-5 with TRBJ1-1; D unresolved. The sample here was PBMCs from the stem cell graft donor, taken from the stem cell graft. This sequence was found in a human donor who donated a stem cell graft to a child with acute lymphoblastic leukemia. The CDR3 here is CVSSATGEAFF. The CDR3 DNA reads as TGTGTCAGCAGTGCGACGGGAGAAGCTTTCTTT.